The clone carrying this T cell receptor (beta chain) was seen just once. Clones were sequenced by immunoSEQ multiplex PCR, and TCRdb holds only the in-frame ones, with some missing. The table records roughly 260,000 clones, approximately 91% of them present only once. These data originate in a study of blood T cell repertoires in COVID-19. This study enrolled people aged about 18 to 100 from under 25 US geographic areas. The CDR3 spans 16 residues. Germline V lookup: CDR1 MNHEY, CDR2 SVGAGI. Trimming took 2 bases from V and 0 from J; bases not matched to a gene: 5. Material: PBMCs or T cells enriched from blood (not recorded which). The J gene is TRBJ1-2, the V gene TRBV6-5; 8 bases are shared with TRBD1. The TCR comes from a human donor in a cohort exposed to, infected with or recovered from COVID-19 (not recorded which). The donor label of this sample is uncertain. The CDR3 DNA follows: TGTGCCAGCAGTTACCAGGGGGCGGTCGCTAACTATGGCTACACCTTC. Translation gives CASSYQGAVANYGYTF.